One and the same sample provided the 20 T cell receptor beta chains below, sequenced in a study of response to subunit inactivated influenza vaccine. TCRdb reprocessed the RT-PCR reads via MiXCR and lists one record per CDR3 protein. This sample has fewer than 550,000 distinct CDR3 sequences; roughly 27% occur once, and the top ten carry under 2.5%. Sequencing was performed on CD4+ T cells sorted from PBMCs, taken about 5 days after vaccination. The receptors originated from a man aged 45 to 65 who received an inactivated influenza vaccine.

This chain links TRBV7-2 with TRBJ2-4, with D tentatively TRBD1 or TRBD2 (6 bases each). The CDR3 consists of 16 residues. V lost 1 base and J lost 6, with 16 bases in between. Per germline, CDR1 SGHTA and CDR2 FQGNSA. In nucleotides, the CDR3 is TGTGCCAGCAGCTTAGGTCCGGGGGCGTCGTCAAACATTCAGTACTTC. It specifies CASSLGPGASSNIQYF.

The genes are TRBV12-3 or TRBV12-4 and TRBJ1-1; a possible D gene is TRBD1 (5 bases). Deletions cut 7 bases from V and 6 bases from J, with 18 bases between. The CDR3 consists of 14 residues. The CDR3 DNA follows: TGTGCCAGCATCGGGGCAGGGAGGTTTTCTGAAGCTTTCTTT. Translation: CASIGAGRFSEAFF.

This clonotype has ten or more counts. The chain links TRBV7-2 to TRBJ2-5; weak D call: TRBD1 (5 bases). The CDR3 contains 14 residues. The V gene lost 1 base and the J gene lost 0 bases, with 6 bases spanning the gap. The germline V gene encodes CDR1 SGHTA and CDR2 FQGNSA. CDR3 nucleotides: TGTGCCAGCAGCTTAGGACAGTACCAAGAGACCCAGTACTTC. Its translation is CASSLGQYQETQYF.

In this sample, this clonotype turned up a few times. This CDR3 reads CASSPYGGAGELFF. CDR3 nucleotide sequence: TGTGCCAGCAGCCCCTACGGGGGCGCCGGGGAGCTGTTTTTT. The chain couples TRBV3-1 to TRBJ2-2, with D perhaps matching TRBD1 or TRBD2 (6 bases each). Trimming removed 4 bases from V and 6 bases from J, with 12 bases in between. Germline CDR1 LGHDT, CDR2 YNNKEL (reference sequence). The CDR3 extends over 14 amino acids.

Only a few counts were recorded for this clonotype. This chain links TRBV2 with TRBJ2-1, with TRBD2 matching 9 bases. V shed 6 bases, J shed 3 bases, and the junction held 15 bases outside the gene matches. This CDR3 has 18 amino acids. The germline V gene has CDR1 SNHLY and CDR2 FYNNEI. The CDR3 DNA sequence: TGTGCCAGCAGAAGGAGGGGTGGACGGACTAGCGACTACAATGAGCAGTTCTTC. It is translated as CASRRRGGRTSDYNEQFF. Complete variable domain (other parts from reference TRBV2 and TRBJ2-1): EPEVTQTPSHQVTQMGQEVILRCVPISNHLYFYWYRQILGQKVEFLVSFYNNEISEKSEIFDDQFSVERPDGSNFTLKIRSTKLEDSAMYFCASRRRGGRTSDYNEQFFGPGTRLTVL.

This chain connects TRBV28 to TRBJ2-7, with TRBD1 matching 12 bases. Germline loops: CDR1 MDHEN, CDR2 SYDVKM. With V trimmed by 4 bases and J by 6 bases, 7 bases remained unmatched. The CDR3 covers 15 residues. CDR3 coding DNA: TGTGCCAGCAGTTCCACCCGGGACAGGGGGCGCGAGCAGTACTTC. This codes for CASSSTRDRGREQYF.

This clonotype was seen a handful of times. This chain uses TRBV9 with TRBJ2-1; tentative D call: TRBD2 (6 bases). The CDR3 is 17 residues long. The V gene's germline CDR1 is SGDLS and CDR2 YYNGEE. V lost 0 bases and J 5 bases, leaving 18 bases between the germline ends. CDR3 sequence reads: CASSVAPNRGTDNEQFF. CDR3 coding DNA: TGTGCCAGCAGCGTAGCTCCCAATCGGGGGACCGACAATGAGCAGTTCTTC.

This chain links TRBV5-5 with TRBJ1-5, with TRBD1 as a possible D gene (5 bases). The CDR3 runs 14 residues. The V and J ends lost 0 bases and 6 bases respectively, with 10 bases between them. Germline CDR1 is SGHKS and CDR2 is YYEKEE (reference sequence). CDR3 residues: CASSLGRAAQPQHF. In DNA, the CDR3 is TGTGCCAGCAGCTTGGGCAGGGCGGCTCAGCCCCAGCATTTT.

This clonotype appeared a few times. In DNA form, the CDR3 reads TGTGCCAGCAGCTTGGGTGGGACAGCGGACACCGGGGAGCTGTTTTTT. Amino acids: CASSLGGTADTGELFF. The chain joins TRBV7-6 to TRBJ2-2, with TRBD1 matching 7 bases. The ends lost 3 bases at V and 3 bases at J; junction bases unmatched: 7. Germline V gene data show CDR1 as SGHVS and CDR2 as FNYEAQ. This CDR3 has 16 residues.

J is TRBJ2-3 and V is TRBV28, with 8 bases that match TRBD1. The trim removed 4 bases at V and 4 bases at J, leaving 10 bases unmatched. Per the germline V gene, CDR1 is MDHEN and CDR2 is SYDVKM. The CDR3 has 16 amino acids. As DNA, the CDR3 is TGTGCCAGCAGTTCCCCCGGACAGGGACCCCCAGATACGCAGTATTTT. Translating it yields CASSSPGQGPPDTQYF.

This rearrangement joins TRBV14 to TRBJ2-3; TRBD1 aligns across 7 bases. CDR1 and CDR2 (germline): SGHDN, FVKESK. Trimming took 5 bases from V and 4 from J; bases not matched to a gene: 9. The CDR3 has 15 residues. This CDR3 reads CASSFSRGNSDTQYF. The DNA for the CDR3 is TGTGCCAGCAGCTTTTCCAGGGGGAATTCAGATACGCAGTATTTT. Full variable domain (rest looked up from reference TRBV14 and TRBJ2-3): EAGVTQFPSHSVIEKGQTVTLRCDPISGHDNLYWYRRVMGKEIKFLLHFVKESKQDESGMPNNRFLAERTGGTYSTLKVQPAELEDSGVYFCASSFSRGNSDTQYFGPGTRLTVL.

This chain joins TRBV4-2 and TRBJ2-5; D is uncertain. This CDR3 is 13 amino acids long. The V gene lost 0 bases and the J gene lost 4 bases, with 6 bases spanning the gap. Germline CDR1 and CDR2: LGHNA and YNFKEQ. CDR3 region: CASSQETGETQYF. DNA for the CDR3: TGTGCCAGCAGCCAAGAAACGGGAGAGACCCAGTACTTC.

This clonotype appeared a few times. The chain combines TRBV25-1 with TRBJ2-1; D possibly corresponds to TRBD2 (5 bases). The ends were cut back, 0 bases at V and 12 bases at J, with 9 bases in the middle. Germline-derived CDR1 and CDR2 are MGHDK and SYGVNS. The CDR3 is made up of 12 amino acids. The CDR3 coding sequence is TGTGCCAGCAGTGAATATACCGGGGTGCAGTTCTTC. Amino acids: CASSEYTGVQFF.

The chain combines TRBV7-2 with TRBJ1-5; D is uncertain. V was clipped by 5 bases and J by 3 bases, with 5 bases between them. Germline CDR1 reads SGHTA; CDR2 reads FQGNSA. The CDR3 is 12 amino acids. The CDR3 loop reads CASSTPNQPQHF. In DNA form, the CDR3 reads TGTGCCAGCAGCACCCCCAATCAGCCCCAGCATTTT.

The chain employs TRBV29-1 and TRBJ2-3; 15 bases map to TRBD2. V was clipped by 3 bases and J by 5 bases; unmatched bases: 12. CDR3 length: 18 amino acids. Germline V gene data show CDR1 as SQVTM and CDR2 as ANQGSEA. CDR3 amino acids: CSVEGLAGGGGILDTQYF. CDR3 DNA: TGCAGCGTTGAGGGACTAGCGGGAGGCGGGGGCATCCTAGATACGCAGTATTTT.

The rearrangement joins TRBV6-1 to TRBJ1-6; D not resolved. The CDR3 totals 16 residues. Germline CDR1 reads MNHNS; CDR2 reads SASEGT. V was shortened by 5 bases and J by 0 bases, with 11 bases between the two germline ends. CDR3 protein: CASSPTRSSYNSPLHF. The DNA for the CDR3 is TGTGCCAGCAGTCCCACCCGAAGCTCCTATAATTCACCCCTCCACTTT.

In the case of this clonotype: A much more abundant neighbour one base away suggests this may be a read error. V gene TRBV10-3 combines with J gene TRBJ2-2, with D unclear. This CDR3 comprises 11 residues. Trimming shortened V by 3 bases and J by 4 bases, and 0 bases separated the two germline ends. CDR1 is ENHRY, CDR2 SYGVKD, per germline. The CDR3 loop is CAISDTGELFF. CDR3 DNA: TGTGCCATCAGTGACACCGGGGAGCTGTTTTTT.

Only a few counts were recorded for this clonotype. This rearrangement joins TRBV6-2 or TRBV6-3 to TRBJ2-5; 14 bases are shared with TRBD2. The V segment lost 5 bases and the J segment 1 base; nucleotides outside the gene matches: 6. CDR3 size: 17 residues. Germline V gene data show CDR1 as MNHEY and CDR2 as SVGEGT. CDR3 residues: CASSQPGTSGGQETQYF. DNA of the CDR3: TGTGCCAGCAGTCAACCCGGGACTAGCGGGGGCCAAGAGACCCAGTACTTC.

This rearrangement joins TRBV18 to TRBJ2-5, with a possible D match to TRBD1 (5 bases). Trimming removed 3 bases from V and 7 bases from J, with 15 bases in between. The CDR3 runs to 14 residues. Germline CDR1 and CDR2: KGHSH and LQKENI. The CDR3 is CASSPSREVATQYF. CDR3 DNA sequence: TGTGCCAGCTCACCGTCCAGGGAAGTAGCGACCCAGTACTTC.

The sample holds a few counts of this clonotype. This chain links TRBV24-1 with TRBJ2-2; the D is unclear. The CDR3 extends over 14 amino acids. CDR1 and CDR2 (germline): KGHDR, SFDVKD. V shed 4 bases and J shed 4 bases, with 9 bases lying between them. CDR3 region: CATSDRLFTGELFF. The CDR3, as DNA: TGTGCCACCAGTGACCGCCTTTTCACCGGGGAGCTGTTTTTT.